What follows are 17 T cell receptor beta chains derived from one specimen sequenced in a study of response to subunit inactivated influenza vaccine. MiXCR, applied by TCRdb to the RT-PCR reads, yields one record per CDR3 protein. The sample consists of over 750,000 distinct CDR3 sequences, 21% of them appearing once. The sequences come from PBMCs from blood, collected more than 4 days after vaccination. These receptors originate from a man aged 50 to 59 who received an inactivated influenza vaccine.

This clonotype was seen more than once but under ten times. The CDR3 bases are TGTGCCAGCAGCGTAGCTCAAGCGGGAGGGCCGAAGACCCAGTACTTC. Translated: CASSVAQAGGPKTQYF. The rearrangement joins TRBV9 to TRBJ2-5; 10 bases line up with TRBD2. The V gene's germline CDR1 is SGDLS and CDR2 YYNGEE. The CDR3 sequence is 16 residues long. V was clipped by 0 bases and J by 6 bases; unmatched bases: 8. The full variable domain, its missing parts supplied by reference TRBV9 and TRBJ2-5, is DSGVTQTPKHLITATGQRVTLRCSPRSGDLSVYWYQQSLDQGLQFLIQYYNGEERAKGNILERFSAQQFPDLHSELNLSSLELGDSALYFCASSVAQAGGPKTQYFGPGTRLLVL.

This clonotype was seen only a few times. The chain joins TRBV6-5 to TRBJ1-2, with D uncertain. The V end was cut by 3 bases, the J end by 4 bases, with 15 bases between. This CDR3 is 15 amino acids long. Germline V gene data show CDR1 as MNHEY and CDR2 as SVGAGI. CDR3 nucleotide sequence: TGTGCCAGCAGTTATGTAGGGTCGCTCGCCTATGGCTACACCTTC. Its translation is CASSYVGSLAYGYTF.

In its sample, this clonotype was seen a few times. The chain combines TRBV5-1 with TRBJ2-5; 9 bases fit TRBD1. The CDR3 length is 14 residues. V was clipped by 4 bases and J by 5 bases; unmatched bases: 6. Germline V gives CDR1 SGHRS, CDR2 YFSETQ. The CDR3 loop reads CASSRTGVEETQYF. CDR3 DNA sequence: TGCGCCAGCAGCCGGACAGGGGTTGAGGAGACCCAGTACTTC.

This chain connects TRBV11-2 to TRBJ2-5, with D perhaps TRBD1 (6 bases). Trimming removed 3 bases at V and 4 bases at J, with 9 bases between. Germline CDR1 and CDR2: SGHAT and FQNNGV. This CDR3 has 13 residues. The CDR3 nucleotides are TGTGCCAGCAGCTTGAGGGACACAGAGACCCAGTACTTC. Its protein product is CASSLRDTETQYF.

This rearrangement joins TRBV7-2 to TRBJ1-5, with 8 bases matching TRBD1. V trimming: 5 bases; J trimming: 6 bases; junction bases outside the gene matches: 9. Germline CDR1 reads SGHTA; CDR2 reads FQGNSA. CDR3 length: 15 residues. CDR3 sequence (DNA): TGTGCCAGCAGCGAGAGTCAGGGGGCTGGTCAGCCCCAGCATTTT. It codes for CASSESQGAGQPQHF.

About this clonotype itself: This sequence may be a read error, since a much larger clone differs from it by one base. This chain connects TRBV12-3 or TRBV12-4 to TRBJ1-5; D not resolved. The length of the CDR3 is 15 residues. CDR3 amino acids: CASILGLGRVQPQHF. In DNA, the CDR3 is TGTGCCAGCATTTTAGGACTGGGCAGAGTTCAGCCCCAGCATTTT.

J is TRBJ2-1 and V is TRBV7-8; 8 positions agree with TRBD2. This CDR3 contains 16 residues. CDR1 is SGHVS and CDR2 is FQNEAQ in the germline V gene. The ends lost 5 bases at V and 2 bases at J; junction bases unmatched: 8. This CDR3 is CASSQYPGLAYNEQFF. Here the CDR3 DNA reads TGTGCCAGCAGCCAGTACCCGGGACTAGCCTACAATGAGCAGTTCTTC.

V gene TRBV24-1 combines with J gene TRBJ1-2; no clear D gene. This CDR3 has 15 residues. Germline V lookup: CDR1 KGHDR, CDR2 SFDVKD. Trimming removed 6 bases from V and 4 bases from J, with 17 bases in between. The CDR3 loop reads CATSSAGPDIYGYTF. CDR3 DNA sequence: TGTGCCACCAGTTCGGCAGGCCCTGATATCTATGGCTACACCTTC.

This clonotype has just one count. This sequence joins TRBV29-1 and TRBJ2-7; D is tentatively TRBD1 or TRBD2 (5 bases each). Germline lookup yields CDR1 SQVTM and CDR2 ANQGSEA. This CDR3 has 13 residues. V lost 6 bases and J 3 bases, leaving 15 bases between the germline ends. This chain's CDR3 is CSVPAGTFYEQYF. The CDR3 DNA reads as TGCAGCGTCCCAGCCGGGACGTTCTACGAGCAGTACTTC.

This clonotype was counted a few times. This chain uses TRBV9 with TRBJ2-7, with a tentative D call TRBD1 (6 bases). V was pared by 2 bases and J by 5 bases, with 11 bases between. In germline, CDR1 is SGDLS, CDR2 YYNGEE. CDR3 length equals 13 residues. The CDR3 here is CASSVAGTHEQYF. CDR3 sequence (DNA): TGTGCCAGCAGCGTCGCAGGGACACACGAGCAGTACTTC. Together with reference TRBV9 and TRBJ2-7, the CDR3 gives the full variable domain: DSGVTQTPKHLITATGQRVTLRCSPRSGDLSVYWYQQSLDQGLQFLIQYYNGEERAKGNILERFSAQQFPDLHSELNLSSLELGDSALYFCASSVAGTHEQYFGPGTRLTVT.

The chain is built from TRBV7-2 and TRBJ1-2; TRBD1 matches at 12 bases. V dropped 0 bases and J dropped 7; count of bases not matched to a gene: 3. The CDR3 runs to 15 residues. From germline, CDR1 is SGHTA and CDR2 FQGNSA. The CDR3 DNA follows: TGTGCCAGCAGCTTAGCGGGACAGGGGGCTGGTGGCTACACCTTC. Protein product: CASSLAGQGAGGYTF.

The gene calls are TRBV20-1 and TRBJ2-7, with D possibly matching TRBD2 (6 bases). Trimming took 6 bases from V and 4 from J, leaving 16 bases between them. The CDR3 contains 13 residues. In germline, CDR1 is DFQATT, CDR2 SNEGSKA (reference sequence). Here the CDR3 reads CSASSGLAYEQYF. CDR3 DNA sequence: TGCAGTGCCTCAAGCGGGCTGGCGTACGAGCAGTACTTC.

This clonotype appeared a few times. The CDR3 DNA sequence: TGTGCCAGCAGCTTAGGAGAGGGGCAGGAGCTGTTTTTT. Protein product: CASSLGEGQELFF. The chain is built from TRBV7-9 and TRBJ2-2; TRBD1 or TRBD2 may be the D gene (5 bases each). CDR3 length equals 13 residues. Trimming left V 1 base short and J 10 bases short, with 10 bases between. Germline CDR1 SEHNR, CDR2 FQNEAQ (reference sequence).

The chain recombines TRBV30 with TRBJ2-2; no firm D call. V lost 3 bases and J 7 bases, leaving 12 bases between the germline ends. Per the germline V gene, CDR1 is GTSNPN and CDR2 is SVGIG (reference sequence). This CDR3 comprises 13 residues. CDR3 nucleotide sequence: TGTGCCTGGAGGAGTTTTAGCAGCGGGGAGCTGTTTTTT. Encoded protein: CAWRSFSSGELFF.

In its sample, this clonotype was seen a few times. The genes are TRBV5-1 and TRBJ2-5; 8 bases map to TRBD2. V shed 0 bases, J shed 1 base, and the junction held 5 bases outside the gene matches. The germline V gene encodes CDR1 SGHRS and CDR2 YFSETQ. This CDR3 is built from 16 residues. CDR3 protein: CASSLALGLVQETQYF. DNA of the CDR3: TGCGCCAGCAGCTTGGCCCTGGGACTAGTCCAAGAGACCCAGTACTTC. Filled out from reference TRBV5-1 and TRBJ2-5, the complete variable domain reads KAGVTQTPRYLIKTRGQQVTLSCSPISGHRSVSWYQQTPGQGLQFLFEYFSETQRNKGNFPGRFSGRQFSNSRSEMNVSTLELGDSALYLCASSLALGLVQETQYFGPGTRLLVL.

Only a few counts were recorded for this clonotype. The chain carries TRBV5-1 and TRBJ2-3; tentative D call: TRBD1 (6 bases). Trimming left V 4 bases short and J 5 bases short, with 11 bases between. The CDR3 is 13 residues long. From germline, CDR1 is SGHRS and CDR2 YFSETQ. This chain's CDR3 is CASSGQGKDTQYF. Written as DNA, the CDR3 is TGCGCCAGCAGCGGGCAGGGGAAAGATACGCAGTATTTT.

This clonotype was seen many times. The gene calls are TRBV27 and TRBJ2-3, with 7 nucleotides matching TRBD2. V dropped 3 bases and J dropped 2; count of bases not matched to a gene: 11. Per the germline V gene, CDR1 is MNHEY and CDR2 is SMNVEV (reference sequence). This CDR3 has 17 amino acids. The CDR3, as DNA: TGTGCCAGCAGTTTTCTGGGGAGGGAGGGTCCCACAGATACGCAGTATTTT. The encoded protein is CASSFLGREGPTDTQYF.